This passage covers 32 T cell receptor beta chains from one sample sequenced in a study of siplizumab effects on memory and regulatory T cells. TCRdb keeps only in-frame clones here, not all; method: immunoSEQ multiplex PCR. The table includes around 100,000 clones, about 91% detected once. Sequencing used CD4+ T cells sorted from blood. The receptors were sampled from a human donor in good health.

V and J are TRBV6-4 and TRBJ1-1, with D possibly matching TRBD1 (5 bases). Deletions cut 10 bases from V and 6 bases from J, with 12 bases between. CDR3 length: 11 residues. CDR1 is MRHNA and CDR2 is SNTAGT in the germline V gene. CDR3 bases: TGTGCCACAGGGTCTCGGGCTGAAGCTTTCTTT. Amino acids: CATGSRAEAFF.

Worth noting for this clone: Different DNA sequences within this sample yield the same CDR3. This sequence joins TRBV9 and TRBJ2-5; D might be TRBD1 (5 bases). The V end lost 0 bases, the J end lost 4 bases, and 7 bases lay between the germline ends. The CDR3 is made up of 13 amino acids. Germline CDR1 and CDR2: SGDLS and YYNGEE. This chain's CDR3 is CASSVDQGETQYF. The CDR3 bases are TGTGCCAGCAGCGTAGACCAGGGAGAGACCCAGTACTTC.

The chain uses TRBV5-6 and TRBJ2-4; 7 positions match TRBD1. The CDR3 loop spans 15 amino acids. The V gene's germline CDR1 is SGHDT and CDR2 YYEEEE. J gave up 3 bases and V 0 bases, and 3 bases lay outside the gene matches. The CDR3 here is CASSLEGTDKNIQYF. The DNA for the CDR3 is TGTGCCAGCAGCTTGGAGGGGACAGACAAAAACATTCAGTACTTC.

This sequence joins TRBV18 and TRBJ2-1, with a possible D match to TRBD2 (6 bases). Germline V lookup: CDR1 KGHSH, CDR2 LQKENI. The length of the CDR3 is 14 residues. V lost 3 bases, J lost 5 bases, and 11 bases lay in between. The CDR3 sequence: CASSPRDQNNEQFF. DNA of the CDR3: TGTGCCAGCTCACCGCGGGACCAAAACAATGAGCAGTTCTTC.

This chain links TRBV18 with TRBJ1-5, with D possibly TRBD1 on 6 matching bases. CDR1 and CDR2 from the germline V gene are KGHSH and LQKENI. The CDR3 has 14 amino acids. Trimming shortened V by 4 bases and J by 1 base, and 8 bases separated the two germline ends. CDR3 sequence (DNA): TGTGCCAGCTCACAGGGGGGCAGCAATCAGCCCCAGCATTTT. The encoded protein is CASSQGGSNQPQHF.

This chain joins TRBV11-2 and TRBJ2-5; 9 bases map to TRBD1. This CDR3 is built from 14 residues. In germline, CDR1 is SGHAT, CDR2 FQNNGV. The junction had 4 bases not matched to a gene; V was cut back by 4 bases and J by 4 bases. CDR3 bases: TGTGCCAGCAGCTCGCCGGGACAGGGAGAGACCCAGTACTTC. It specifies CASSSPGQGETQYF.

The chain recombines TRBV5-5 with TRBJ1-4; D possibly corresponds to TRBD1 (5 bases). Germline V gene sequence: CDR1 SGHKS, CDR2 YYEKEE (reference sequence). Between the trimmed V and J ends, which lost 4 bases and 4 bases, there was a span of 14 bases. This CDR3 spans 15 amino acids. CDR3 bases: TGTGCCAGCAGCCCTAGGGGTTCGGGTAATGAAAAACTGTTTTTT. It specifies CASSPRGSGNEKLFF.

The genes are TRBV19 and TRBJ2-7; tentative D call: TRBD1 (6 bases). Germline CDR1 LNHDA, CDR2 SQIVND (reference sequence). CDR3 length equals 14 residues. The V end was cut by 1 base, the J end by 6 bases, with 13 bases between. The CDR3 sequence: CASSIVRDMGEQYF. The CDR3 nucleotides are TGTGCCAGTAGTATAGTCCGGGACATGGGCGAGCAGTACTTC.

The chain combines TRBV5-4 with TRBJ1-1, with TRBD1 matching over 8 bases. Per the germline V gene, CDR1 is SGHNT and CDR2 is YYREEE (reference sequence). This CDR3 has 16 residues. V dropped 4 bases and J dropped 4; count of bases not matched to a gene: 12. CDR3 residues: CASSPAAGQGSTEAFF. In DNA form, the CDR3 reads TGTGCCAGCAGCCCGGCGGCCGGACAGGGTAGCACTGAAGCTTTCTTT.

The chain links TRBV19 to TRBJ2-1; D is unresolved. The germline CDR1 and CDR2 sequences are LNHDA and SQIVND (reference sequence). The ends were cut back, 5 bases at V and 6 bases at J, with 20 bases in the middle. CDR3 length: 16 amino acids. This chain's CDR3 is CASSAGHRLSGNEQFF. The CDR3 DNA follows: TGTGCCAGTAGTGCTGGTCACCGGCTATCGGGCAATGAGCAGTTCTTC. The full variable domain, with the rest looked up from reference TRBV19 and TRBJ2-1, is DGGITQSPKYLFRKEGQNVTLSCEQNLNHDAMYWYRQDPGQGLRLIYYSQIVNDFQKGDIAEGYSVSREKKESFPLTVTSAQKNPTAFYLCASSAGHRLSGNEQFFGPGTRLTVL.

The chain has TRBV28 and TRBJ2-2, with D tentatively TRBD2 (5 bases). The CDR3 is 12 residues long. Germline V gene sequence: CDR1 MDHEN, CDR2 SYDVKM. V was trimmed by 11 bases and J by 1 base, leaving 8 bases between them. The DNA of the CDR3 is TGTGCCGGACGGGAGAACACCGGGGAGCTGTTTTTT. Translating it yields CAGRENTGELFF.

J is TRBJ2-5 and V is TRBV7-9; D perhaps matches TRBD2 (6 bases). The CDR3 extends over 14 amino acids. Germline values: CDR1 SEHNR, CDR2 FQNEAQ (reference sequence). With 5 bases removed from V and 5 bases from J, the gap between germline ends came to 15 bases. CDR3: CASSQTKGRETQYF. CDR3 nucleotide sequence: TGTGCCAGCAGCCAAACCAAGGGGAGGGAGACCCAGTACTTC.

This rearrangement joins TRBV27 to TRBJ1-5, with TRBD1 matching over 7 bases. With V trimmed by 4 bases and J by 2 bases, 5 bases remained unmatched. The CDR3 contains 15 residues. Germline assignment: CDR1 MNHEY and CDR2 SMNVEV (reference sequence). Here the CDR3 DNA reads TGTGCCAGCAGTTGGCAGGGGGTTGGCAATCAGCCCCAGCATTTT. Amino acids: CASSWQGVGNQPQHF.

This sequence joins TRBV7-9 and TRBJ1-2, with D unclear. Germline V gene data show CDR1 as SEHNR and CDR2 as FQNEAQ (reference sequence). The CDR3 length is 14 residues. Deletions cut 3 bases from V and 7 bases from J, with 15 bases between. CDR3 in amino acids: CASSFGPAYSGYTF. Written as DNA, the CDR3 is TGTGCCAGCAGCTTCGGGCCAGCGTACTCTGGCTACACCTTC.

The V and J genes are TRBV6-1 and TRBJ2-7; D might be TRBD1 or TRBD2, each matching 5 bases. The CDR3 runs to 15 residues. V was shortened by 3 bases and J by 5 bases, with 17 bases between the two germline ends. Germline V gene data show CDR1 as MNHNS and CDR2 as SASEGT. The CDR3 region is CASSEWGPQAHEQYF. The CDR3 coding sequence is TGTGCCAGCAGTGAGTGGGGACCTCAGGCCCACGAGCAGTACTTC.

The V gene is TRBV6-1, the J gene TRBJ1-2; D might be TRBD1 (6 bases). Trimming removed 2 bases from V and 8 bases from J, with 21 bases in between. Per germline, CDR1 MNHNS and CDR2 SASEGT. The CDR3 is 16 amino acids. Here the CDR3 DNA reads TGTGCCAGCAGTGAACCCCGCGCCCTGACAGGAAGAGGCTACACCTTC. This encodes CASSEPRALTGRGYTF.

V usage is TRBV4-3 and J usage is TRBJ1-1; the D gene is possibly TRBD1 (5 bases). V was pared by 0 bases and J by 4 bases, with 12 bases between. Germline V CDR1 and CDR2: LGHNA, YSLEER. CDR3 length: 15 residues. Here the CDR3 DNA reads TGCGCCAGCAGCCAAGACAGGGAGGTCGGCACTGAAGCTTTCTTT. This sequence encodes CASSQDREVGTEAFF.

This chain uses TRBV1 with TRBJ2-6; TRBD2, the table's D call, lacks a check against the DNA. TRBV1 is recorded as a pseudogene. There are 18 residues in the CDR3. The CDR3 coding sequence is TGCACCAGCAGCCAAGGGGCTAGCGGGGACTCTGGGGCCAACGTCCTGACTTTC. Protein: CTSSQGASGDSGANVLTF.

The chain carries TRBV11-2 and TRBJ1-3; D is perhaps TRBD1 (6 bases). V dropped 8 bases and J dropped 4 bases, with 12 bases sitting between them. Per the germline V gene, CDR1 is SGHAT and CDR2 is FQNNGV. The CDR3 runs to 13 residues. CDR3 coding DNA: TGTGCCAGCGATCGCGGACAGGGAAACACCATATATTTT. This gives the protein CASDRGQGNTIYF.

This clone has a handful of counts. V gene TRBV28 combines with J gene TRBJ1-2; D remains unclear. V lost 5 bases and J 9 bases, leaving 13 bases between the germline ends. Germline CDR1 is MDHEN and CDR2 is SYDVKM. This CDR3 is 12 amino acids long. CDR3 amino acids: CASSPLAGSYTF. The CDR3 DNA sequence: TGTGCCAGCAGTCCCCTCGCCGGCAGCTACACCTTC.

The chain carries TRBV10-3 and TRBJ2-7; D unclear. Germline values: CDR1 ENHRY, CDR2 SYGVKD. CDR3 length equals 13 residues. Trimming took 2 bases from V and 2 from J, leaving 7 bases between them. CDR3 protein: CAISEGIPYEQYF. CDR3 DNA sequence: TGTGCCATCAGTGAGGGGATCCCCTACGAGCAGTACTTC.

This clone was observed a handful of times. V usage is TRBV19 and J usage is TRBJ1-4; D not resolved. V was trimmed by 8 bases and J by 5 bases, leaving 12 bases between them. This CDR3 spans 13 amino acids. CDR1 and CDR2 from the germline V gene are LNHDA and SQIVND (reference sequence). The CDR3 protein is CASWALGNEKLFF. Written as DNA, the CDR3 is TGTGCCAGTTGGGCATTAGGCAATGAAAAACTGTTTTTT.

J is TRBJ2-5 and V is TRBV7-3; D is unclear. The CDR3 spans 13 residues. Germline V CDR1 and CDR2: SGHTA, FQGTGA. V was shortened by 0 bases and J by 5 bases, with 7 bases between the two germline ends. The CDR3 spells CASSLTSFETQYF. For the CDR3, the DNA is TGTGCCAGCAGCTTAACTAGCTTTGAGACCCAGTACTTC.

V gene TRBV10-3 combines with J gene TRBJ1-1; perhaps TRBD1 as D (5 bases). The germline V gene has CDR1 ENHRY and CDR2 SYGVKD. The CDR3 is 15 residues long. The V end was cut by 0 bases, the J end by 5 bases, with 13 bases between. CDR3 loop: CAISESRDSRTEAFF. CDR3 DNA: TGTGCCATCAGTGAGTCCAGGGATAGCAGGACTGAAGCTTTCTTT.

V usage is TRBV19 and J usage is TRBJ2-5; D is perhaps TRBD1 or TRBD2 (5 bases each). The CDR3 runs to 13 residues. Germline CDR1 is LNHDA and CDR2 is SQIVND (reference sequence). The V end was cut by 5 bases, the J end by 5 bases, with 12 bases between. CDR3 bases: TGTGCCAGTAGTGAGGGTGCAGGGGAGACCCAGTACTTC. This encodes CASSEGAGETQYF. The full variable domain, rest sourced from reference TRBV19 and TRBJ2-5, is DGGITQSPKYLFRKEGQNVTLSCEQNLNHDAMYWYRQDPGQGLRLIYYSQIVNDFQKGDIAEGYSVSREKKESFPLTVTSAQKNPTAFYLCASSEGAGETQYFGPGTRLLVL.

The rearrangement uses TRBV6-5 and TRBJ1-3, with TRBD1 as a possible D gene (5 bases). Trimming took 0 bases from V and 2 from J, leaving 8 bases between them. Germline CDR1 MNHEY, CDR2 SVGAGI. This CDR3 is 15 amino acids long. CDR3 sequence reads: CASSYSRTTGNTIYF. CDR3 bases: TGTGCCAGCAGTTACTCCCGGACAACTGGAAACACCATATATTTT.

The gene calls are TRBV6-5 and TRBJ1-1; D is ambiguous. The germline V and J ends were trimmed by 5 bases and 1 base, with 5 bases remaining between them. Germline values: CDR1 MNHEY, CDR2 SVGAGI. CDR3 length: 12 amino acids. CDR3 coding DNA: TGTGCCAGCAGTAACAGGAACACTGAAGCTTTCTTT. Protein sequence: CASSNRNTEAFF.

V usage is TRBV27 and J usage is TRBJ2-7; D may match TRBD1 or TRBD2 (5 bases each). V gave up 4 bases and J gave up 3 bases, with 13 bases separating them. This CDR3 contains 14 residues. From germline, CDR1 is MNHEY and CDR2 SMNVEV (reference sequence). CDR3 protein: CASSWDARNYEQYF. DNA of the CDR3: TGTGCCAGCAGTTGGGACGCTAGAAACTACGAGCAGTACTTC.

The count of this clone is one. J is TRBJ2-5 and V is TRBV6-6; possible D gene TRBD1, 5 bases. Deletions cut 7 bases from V and 4 bases from J, with 10 bases between. In germline, CDR1 is MNHNY, CDR2 SVGAGI (reference sequence). The CDR3 extends over 12 amino acids. CDR3 loop: CASMMGPETQYF. The CDR3 region has the DNA TGTGCCAGCATGATGGGGCCAGAGACCCAGTACTTC.

V and J are TRBV7-2 and TRBJ2-3; 7 bases fit TRBD1. There are 13 residues in the CDR3. Germline lookup yields CDR1 SGHTA and CDR2 FQGNSA. Germline trimming cut 8 bases from V and 1 base from J; bases unmatched to any gene: 3. Here the CDR3 reads CASARGRTDTQYF. DNA for the CDR3: TGTGCCAGCGCAAGGGGGCGCACAGATACGCAGTATTTT.

This clone showed up just a few times. The J gene is TRBJ1-2, the V gene TRBV7-2, with D perhaps TRBD1 (5 bases). The CDR3 is 14 amino acids. Trimming stripped 1 base from V and 3 bases from J, with 9 bases between. Germline CDR1 and CDR2: SGHTA and FQGNSA. Written as DNA, the CDR3 is TGTGCCAGCAGCTTAGTCGGCAGGGACTATGGCTACACCTTC. This sequence encodes CASSLVGRDYGYTF.

This clone has just a few counts. The rearrangement joins TRBV29-1 to TRBJ1-6; D gene unclear. Germline loops: CDR1 SQVTM, CDR2 ANQGSEA. The CDR3 extends over 15 amino acids. V lost 5 bases, J lost 0 bases, and 11 bases lay in between. CDR3: CSVYDSSSYNSPLHF. CDR3 nucleotides: TGCAGCGTTTACGACTCAAGCTCCTATAATTCACCCCTCCACTTT.